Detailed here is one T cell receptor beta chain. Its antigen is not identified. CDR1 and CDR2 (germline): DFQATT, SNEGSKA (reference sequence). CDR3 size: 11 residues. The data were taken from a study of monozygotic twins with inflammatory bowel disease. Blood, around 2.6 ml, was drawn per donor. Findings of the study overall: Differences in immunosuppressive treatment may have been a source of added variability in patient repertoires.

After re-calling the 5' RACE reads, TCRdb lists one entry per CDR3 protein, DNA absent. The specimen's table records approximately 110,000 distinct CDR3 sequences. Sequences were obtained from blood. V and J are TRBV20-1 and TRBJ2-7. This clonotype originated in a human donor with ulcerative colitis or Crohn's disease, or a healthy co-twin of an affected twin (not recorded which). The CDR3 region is CSAKHTSGQYF.